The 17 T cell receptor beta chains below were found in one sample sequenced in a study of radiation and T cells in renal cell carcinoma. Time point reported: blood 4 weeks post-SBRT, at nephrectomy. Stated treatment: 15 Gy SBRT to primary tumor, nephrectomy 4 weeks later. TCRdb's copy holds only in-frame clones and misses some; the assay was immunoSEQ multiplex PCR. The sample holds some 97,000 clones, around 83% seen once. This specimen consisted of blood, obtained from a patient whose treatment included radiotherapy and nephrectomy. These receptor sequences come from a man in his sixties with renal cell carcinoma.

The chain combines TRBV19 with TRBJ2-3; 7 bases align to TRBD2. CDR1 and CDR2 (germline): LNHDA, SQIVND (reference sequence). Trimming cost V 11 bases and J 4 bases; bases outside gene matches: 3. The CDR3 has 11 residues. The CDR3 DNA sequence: TGTGCCGTCCGGGAGGCAGATACGCAGTATTTT. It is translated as CAVREADTQYF.

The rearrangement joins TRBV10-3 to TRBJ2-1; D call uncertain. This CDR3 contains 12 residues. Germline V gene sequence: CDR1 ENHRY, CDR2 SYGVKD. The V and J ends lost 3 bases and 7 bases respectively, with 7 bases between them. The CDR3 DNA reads TGTGCCATCAGTGATCGGGTGAATGAGCAGTTCTTC. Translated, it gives CAISDRVNEQFF.

The CDR3 protein is CASSESLANTDTQYF. CDR3 bases: TGCGCCAGCAGTGAGTCACTAGCGAACACAGATACGCAGTATTTT. The chain employs TRBV10-2 and TRBJ2-3, with 7 bases aligning to TRBD2. Trimming removed 0 bases from V and 2 bases from J; junction bases left unmatched: 2. This CDR3 is 15 amino acids long. Germline V gene sequence: CDR1 WSHSY, CDR2 SAAADI.

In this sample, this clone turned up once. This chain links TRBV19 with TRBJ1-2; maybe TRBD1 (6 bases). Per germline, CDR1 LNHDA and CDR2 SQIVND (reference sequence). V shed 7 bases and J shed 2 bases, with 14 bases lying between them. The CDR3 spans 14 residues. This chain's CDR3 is CASITRGENYGYTF. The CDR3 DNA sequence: TGTGCCAGTATCACAAGGGGGGAGAACTATGGCTACACCTTC.

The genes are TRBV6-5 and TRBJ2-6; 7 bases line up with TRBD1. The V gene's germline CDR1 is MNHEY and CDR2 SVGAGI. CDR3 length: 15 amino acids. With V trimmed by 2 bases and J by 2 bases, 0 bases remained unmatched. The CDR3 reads CASSYRGPGANVLTF. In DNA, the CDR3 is TGTGCCAGCAGTTACAGGGGGCCTGGGGCCAACGTCCTGACTTTC.

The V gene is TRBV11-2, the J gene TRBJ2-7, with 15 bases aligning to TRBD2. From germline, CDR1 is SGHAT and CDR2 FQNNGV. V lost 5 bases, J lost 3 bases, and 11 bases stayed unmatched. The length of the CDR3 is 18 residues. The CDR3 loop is CASSIGLAGGPIHYEQYF. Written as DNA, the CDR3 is TGTGCCAGCAGCATCGGACTAGCGGGAGGGCCGATCCACTACGAGCAGTACTTC.

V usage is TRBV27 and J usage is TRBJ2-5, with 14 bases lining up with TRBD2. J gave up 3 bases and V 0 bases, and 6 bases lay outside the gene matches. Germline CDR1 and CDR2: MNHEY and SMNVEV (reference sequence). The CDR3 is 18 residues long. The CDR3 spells CASSLSGRGLAGEETQYF. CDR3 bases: TGTGCCAGCAGTTTATCCGGTCGGGGACTAGCGGGAGAAGAGACCCAGTACTTC.

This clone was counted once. In nucleotides, the CDR3 is TGTGCCGTTACCTCGGGACAGGCAAGGAATGAGCAGTTCTTC. This codes for CAVTSGQARNEQFF. The genes are TRBV10-3 and TRBJ2-1; 8 nucleotides match TRBD1. Germline lookup yields CDR1 ENHRY and CDR2 SYGVKD. J lost 7 bases, V lost 11 bases, and 13 bases had no gene match. The CDR3 is made up of 14 amino acids.

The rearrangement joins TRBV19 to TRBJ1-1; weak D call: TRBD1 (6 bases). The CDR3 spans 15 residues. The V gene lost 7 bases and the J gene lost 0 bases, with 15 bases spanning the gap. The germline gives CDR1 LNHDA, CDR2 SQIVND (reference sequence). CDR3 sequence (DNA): TGTGCCAGTACTCCTCCGGGACACTTGAACACTGAAGCTTTCTTT. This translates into CASTPPGHLNTEAFF.

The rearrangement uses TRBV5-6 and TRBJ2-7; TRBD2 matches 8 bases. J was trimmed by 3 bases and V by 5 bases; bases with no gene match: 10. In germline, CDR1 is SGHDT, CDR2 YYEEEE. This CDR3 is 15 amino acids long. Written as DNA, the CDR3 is TGTGCCAGCAGTTCATTCGGACTAGCTATCTACGAGCAGTACTTC. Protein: CASSSFGLAIYEQYF.

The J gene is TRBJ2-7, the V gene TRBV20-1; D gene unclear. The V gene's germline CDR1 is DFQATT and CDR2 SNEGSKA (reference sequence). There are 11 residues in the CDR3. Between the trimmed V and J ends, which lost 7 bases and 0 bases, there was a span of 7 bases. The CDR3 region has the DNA TGCAGTGTGCTCGTCTCCTACGAGCAGTACTTC. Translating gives CSVLVSYEQYF.

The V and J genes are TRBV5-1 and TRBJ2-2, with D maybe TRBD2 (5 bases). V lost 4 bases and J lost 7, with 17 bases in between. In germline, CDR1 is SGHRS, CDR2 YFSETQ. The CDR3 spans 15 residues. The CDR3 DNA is TGCGCCAGCAGCCCGAGATCTAGCAATGACGGGGAGCTGTTTTTT. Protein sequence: CASSPRSSNDGELFF.

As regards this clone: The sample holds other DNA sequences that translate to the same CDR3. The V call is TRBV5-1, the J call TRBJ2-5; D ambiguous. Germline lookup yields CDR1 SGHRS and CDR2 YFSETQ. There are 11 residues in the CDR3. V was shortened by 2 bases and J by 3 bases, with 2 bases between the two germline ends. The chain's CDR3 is CASSLKETQYF. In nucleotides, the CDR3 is TGCGCCAGCAGCTTAAAAGAGACCCAGTACTTC.

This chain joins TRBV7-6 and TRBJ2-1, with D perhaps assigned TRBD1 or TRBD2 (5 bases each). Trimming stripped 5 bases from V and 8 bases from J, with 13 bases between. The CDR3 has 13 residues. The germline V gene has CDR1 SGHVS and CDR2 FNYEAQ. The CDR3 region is CASSPQGAYEQFF. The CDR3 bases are TGTGCCAGCAGCCCGCAGGGAGCCTATGAGCAGTTCTTC.

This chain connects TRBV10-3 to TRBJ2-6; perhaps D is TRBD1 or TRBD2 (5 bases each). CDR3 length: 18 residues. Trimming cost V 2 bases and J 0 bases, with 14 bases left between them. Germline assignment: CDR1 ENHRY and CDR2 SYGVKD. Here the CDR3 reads CAISEDGDRFSGANVLTF. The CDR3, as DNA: TGTGCCATCAGTGAGGACGGGGACCGATTCTCTGGGGCCAACGTCCTGACTTTC.

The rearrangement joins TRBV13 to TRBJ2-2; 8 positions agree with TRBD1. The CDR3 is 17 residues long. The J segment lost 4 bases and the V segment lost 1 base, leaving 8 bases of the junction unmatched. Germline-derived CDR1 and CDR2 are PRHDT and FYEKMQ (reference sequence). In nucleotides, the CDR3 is TGTGCCAGCAGCTTAGAGGGATCCGGGACAGGCACCGGGGAGCTGTTTTTT. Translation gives CASSLEGSGTGTGELFF.

In DNA form, the CDR3 reads TGTGCCAGCAGCTTAAGCGGGAGAGGTGGCGAGCAGTACTTC. Translated: CASSLSGRGGEQYF. The chain recombines TRBV7-2 with TRBJ2-7, with 8 bases that match TRBD2. With V trimmed by 2 bases and J by 6 bases, 6 bases remained unmatched. Germline V CDR1 and CDR2: SGHTA, FQGNSA. CDR3 size: 14 residues.